The 17 T cell receptor beta chains below all came from one sample that was sequenced in a study of blood T cells in healthy people across ages. A J-beta primer mix and a sample-barcoded 5' primer were used in a second PCR of about 7 to 12 cycles. TCRdb fed the 5' RACE reads into MiXCR, producing one record per CDR3 protein. The sample records hundreds of thousands of distinct CDR3 sequences, around three fifths being singletons. Sequencing was done on a sample of blood. The receptors originated from a man aged 40-49 years in good health.

CDR3 sequence: CASSQAVAGPYNEQFF. CDR3 sequence (DNA): TGCGCCAGCAGCCAAGCGGTAGCCGGTCCCTACAATGAGCAGTTCTTC. The rearrangement uses TRBV4-3 and TRBJ2-1; D is undetermined. V shed 1 base and J shed 2 bases, with 12 bases lying between them. This CDR3 has 16 amino acids. Germline lookup yields CDR1 LGHNA and CDR2 YSLEER.

This clonotype was observed a few times. This chain uses TRBV9 with TRBJ2-5, with TRBD1 matching over 7 bases. Germline CDR1 and CDR2: SGDLS and YYNGEE. The CDR3 spans 15 residues. Trimming took 4 bases from V and 2 from J; bases not matched to a gene: 8. CDR3 loop: CASSITGDLQETQYF. CDR3 DNA sequence: TGTGCCAGCAGCATAACAGGGGATTTACAAGAGACCCAGTACTTC.

This chain links TRBV4-2 with TRBJ2-3; 9 bases line up with TRBD1. This CDR3 spans 17 amino acids. J was trimmed by 7 bases and V by 1 base; bases with no gene match: 12. The germline CDR1 and CDR2 sequences are LGHNA and YNFKEQ. The CDR3 loop is CASSQVNEGTGRNTQYF. CDR3 nucleotide sequence: TGTGCCAGCAGCCAAGTTAATGAGGGGACAGGGCGAAATACGCAGTATTTT.

This clonotype was seen once. The chain employs TRBV6-5 and TRBJ2-1; 7 nucleotides align to TRBD1. The trim removed 7 bases at V and 4 bases at J, leaving 7 bases unmatched. This CDR3 spans 14 amino acids. CDR1 MNHEY and CDR2 SVGAGI come from the germline V gene. The CDR3 protein is CASKQGSNYNEQFF. As DNA, the CDR3 is TGTGCCAGCAAACAGGGGAGTAATTACAATGAGCAGTTCTTC.

The rearrangement links TRBV6-2 or TRBV6-3 to TRBJ2-7; 11 positions match TRBD1. The junction had 9 bases not matched to a gene; V was cut back by 5 bases and J by 3 bases. The CDR3 extends over 16 amino acids. Germline V gene sequence: CDR1 MNHEY, CDR2 SVGEGT. Written as DNA, the CDR3 is TGTGCCAGCAGTCCCCTCCCCGGGACAGGGGGCTACGAGCAGTACTTC. It encodes CASSPLPGTGGYEQYF.

The J gene is TRBJ1-1, the V gene TRBV6-5; 8 positions agree with TRBD1. From germline, CDR1 is MNHEY and CDR2 SVGAGI. The J segment lost 5 bases and the V segment lost 0 bases, leaving 14 bases of the junction unmatched. The CDR3 runs to 18 residues. The CDR3 bases are TGTGCCAGCAGTTACTCTAGGACAGGGCCTCGGGGCCCGACTGAAGCTTTCTTT. This sequence encodes CASSYSRTGPRGPTEAFF.

The chain couples TRBV5-1 to TRBJ1-2; D gene unclear. V was cut by 4 bases and J by 4 bases, with 17 bases left in between. Germline V gene data show CDR1 as SGHRS and CDR2 as YFSETQ. This CDR3 is 15 amino acids long. The CDR3, as DNA: TGCGCCAGCAGCACTCAGAGGACGGATTTCTATGGCTACACCTTC. Translating it yields CASSTQRTDFYGYTF.

This clonotype was seen a handful of times. The rearrangement joins TRBV2 to TRBJ1-4; 7 bases agree with TRBD1. V shed 7 bases, J shed 7 bases, and the junction held 15 bases outside the gene matches. CDR1 and CDR2 from the germline V gene are SNHLY and FYNNEI. The CDR3 totals 16 residues. For the CDR3, the DNA is TGTGCCAGCAAATCCTTCCGGAGGGGGCCTGGTGAAAAACTGTTTTTT. Amino acid sequence: CASKSFRRGPGEKLFF.

Turning to this clonotype: The junction and the germline gene differ at one end; a read error may be behind it. V and J are TRBV4-2 and TRBJ2-1; 9 bases are a match to TRBD2. The CDR3 is made up of 17 amino acids. Germline assignment: CDR1 LGHNA and CDR2 YNFKEQ. CDR3 nucleotide sequence: TGTGCCAGCAGTCAAGATACGGCTAGCGGGGTCTACAATGAGCAGTTCTTC. Translation gives CASSQDTASGVYNEQFF.

V gene TRBV9 combines with J gene TRBJ1-2; 7 bases fit TRBD1. V trimming: 3 bases; J trimming: 5 bases; junction bases outside the gene matches: 16. Germline loops: CDR1 SGDLS, CDR2 YYNGEE. This CDR3 spans 17 amino acids. CDR3 amino acids: CASSGRQGKGVEYGYTF. For the CDR3, the DNA is TGTGCCAGCAGCGGGCGACAGGGCAAAGGCGTTGAATATGGCTACACCTTC.

The chain is built from TRBV11-3 and TRBJ1-4; no clear D gene. The germline V and J ends were trimmed by 3 bases and 0 bases, with 8 bases remaining between them. Germline CDR1 is SGHNT and CDR2 is YENEEA. The CDR3 covers 15 residues. The CDR3 DNA reads as TGTGCCAGCAGCTTCATGGCTACAACTAATGAAAAACTGTTTTTT. This sequence encodes CASSFMATTNEKLFF.

The chain uses TRBV19 and TRBJ2-5, with D perhaps matching TRBD2 (5 bases). Germline V gene lookup returns CDR1 LNHDA and CDR2 SQIVND (reference sequence). V gave up 3 bases and J gave up 2 bases, with 13 bases separating them. This CDR3 comprises 15 residues. The DNA for the CDR3 is TGTGCCAGTAGTATTGAGAGGGCAAGACAAGAGACCCAGTACTTC. Translation: CASSIERARQETQYF.

The rearrangement uses TRBV7-6 and TRBJ2-4, with 12 bases identical to TRBD2. V was pared by 0 bases and J by 2 bases, with 2 bases of the junction left unmatched. The CDR3 covers 17 residues. CDR1 and CDR2 from the germline V gene are SGHVS and FNYEAQ. CDR3 DNA sequence: TGTGCCAGCAGCTTAGCGACTAGCGGGAGAACCAAAAACATTCAGTACTTC. It codes for CASSLATSGRTKNIQYF.

This clonotype was detected a few times. The chain is built from TRBV6-1 and TRBJ2-7; the D gene is possibly TRBD2 (6 bases). Germline V gene sequence: CDR1 MNHNS, CDR2 SASEGT. With 3 bases removed from V and 0 bases from J, the gap between germline ends came to 9 bases. The CDR3 contains 14 residues. In DNA, the CDR3 is TGTGCCAGCAGTGAGGGACTCAACTCCTACGAGCAGTACTTC. Translated: CASSEGLNSYEQYF.

With regard to this clonotype: One end of the junction varies from germline; a read error may be responsible. The V gene is TRBV7-2, the J gene TRBJ2-6; either TRBD1 or TRBD2 may supply D (5 bases each). The germline CDR1 and CDR2 sequences are SGHTA and FQGNSA. This CDR3 region has 16 residues. The CDR3 loop reads CASSSNRGSGATVLTF. The CDR3 nucleotides are TGTGCCAGCAGCTCAAATCGGGGTTCTGGGGCCACCGTCCTGACTTTC.

The chain recombines TRBV28 with TRBJ1-2; no clear D. Germline CDR1 and CDR2: MDHEN and SYDVKM. Trimming stripped 6 bases from V and 7 bases from J, with 12 bases between. CDR3 length: 12 residues. The CDR3 nucleotides read TGTGCCAGCAGCTCTCCGTATCGTGGCTACACCTTC. It specifies CASSSPYRGYTF.

The rearrangement uses TRBV5-4 and TRBJ2-3; TRBD2 agrees at 11 bases. CDR1 and CDR2 from the germline V gene are SGHNT and YYREEE (reference sequence). The CDR3 consists of 15 residues. The trim removed 4 bases at V and 9 bases at J, leaving 10 bases unmatched. The DNA for the CDR3 is TGTGCCAGCAGCAAGACTAGCGGGATTGATGAGACGCAGTATTTT. Its translation: CASSKTSGIDETQYF.